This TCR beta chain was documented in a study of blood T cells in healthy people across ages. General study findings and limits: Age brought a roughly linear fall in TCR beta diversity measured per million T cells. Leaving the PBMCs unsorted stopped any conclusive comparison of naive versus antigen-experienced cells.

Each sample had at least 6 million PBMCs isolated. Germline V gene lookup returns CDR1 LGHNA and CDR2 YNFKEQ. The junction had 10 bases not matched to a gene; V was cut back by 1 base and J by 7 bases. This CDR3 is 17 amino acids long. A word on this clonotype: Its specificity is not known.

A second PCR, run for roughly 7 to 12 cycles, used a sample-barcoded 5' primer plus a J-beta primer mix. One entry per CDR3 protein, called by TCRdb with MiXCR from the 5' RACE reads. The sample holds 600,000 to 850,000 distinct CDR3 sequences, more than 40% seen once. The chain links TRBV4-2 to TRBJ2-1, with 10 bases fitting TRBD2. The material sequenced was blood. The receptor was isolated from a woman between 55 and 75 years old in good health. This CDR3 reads CASSQASRASGSNEQFF. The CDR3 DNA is TGTGCCAGCAGCCAAGCAAGTAGGGCTAGCGGGAGTAATGAGCAGTTCTTC.